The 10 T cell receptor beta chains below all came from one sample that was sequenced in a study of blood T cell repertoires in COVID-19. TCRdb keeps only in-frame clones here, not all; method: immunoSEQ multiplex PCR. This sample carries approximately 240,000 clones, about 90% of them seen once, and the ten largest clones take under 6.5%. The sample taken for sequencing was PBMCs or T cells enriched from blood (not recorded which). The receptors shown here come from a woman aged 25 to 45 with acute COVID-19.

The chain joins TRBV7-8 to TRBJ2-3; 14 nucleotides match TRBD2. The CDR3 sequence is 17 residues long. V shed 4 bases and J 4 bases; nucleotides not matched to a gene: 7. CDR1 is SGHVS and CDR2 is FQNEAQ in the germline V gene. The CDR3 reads CASSSLTSGRASDTQYF. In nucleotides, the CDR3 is TGTGCCAGCAGCTCCTTGACTAGCGGGAGGGCCTCAGATACGCAGTATTTT.

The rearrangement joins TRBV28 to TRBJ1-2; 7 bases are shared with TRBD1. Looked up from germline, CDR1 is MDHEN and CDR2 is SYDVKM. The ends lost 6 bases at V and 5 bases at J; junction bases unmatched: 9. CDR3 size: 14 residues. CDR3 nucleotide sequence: TGTGCCAGCAGGCACCAAGGGGGCCGGTATGGCTACACCTTC. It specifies CASRHQGGRYGYTF.

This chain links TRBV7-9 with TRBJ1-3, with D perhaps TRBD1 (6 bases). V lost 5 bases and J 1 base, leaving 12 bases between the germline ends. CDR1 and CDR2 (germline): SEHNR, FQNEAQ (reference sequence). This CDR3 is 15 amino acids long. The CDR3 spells CASSVQGVSGNTIYF. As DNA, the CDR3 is TGTGCCAGCAGCGTACAGGGAGTGTCTGGAAACACCATATATTTT.

In DNA, the CDR3 is TGTGCCAGCAGCTTAGGGTTTCAGTCCGGGGAGCTGTTTTTT. Its protein product is CASSLGFQSGELFF. The chain is built from TRBV11-3 and TRBJ2-2; D is ambiguous. Germline loops: CDR1 SGHNT, CDR2 YENEEA. V shed 1 base and J shed 6 bases, with 9 bases lying between them. The CDR3 has 14 residues. The full variable domain, rest sourced from reference TRBV11-3 and TRBJ2-2, is EAGVVQSPRYKIIEKKQPVAFWCNPISGHNTLYWYLQNLGQGPELLIRYENEEAVDDSQLPKDRFSAERLKGVDSTLKIQPAELGDSAVYLCASSLGFQSGELFFGEGSRLTVL.

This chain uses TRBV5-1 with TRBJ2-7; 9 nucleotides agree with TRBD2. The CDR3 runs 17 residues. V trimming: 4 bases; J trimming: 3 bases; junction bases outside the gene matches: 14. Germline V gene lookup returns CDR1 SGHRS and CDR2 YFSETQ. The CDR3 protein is CASSAGRSGRSFYEQYF. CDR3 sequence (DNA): TGCGCCAGCAGCGCGGGTCGGAGCGGGAGGAGCTTCTACGAGCAGTACTTC.

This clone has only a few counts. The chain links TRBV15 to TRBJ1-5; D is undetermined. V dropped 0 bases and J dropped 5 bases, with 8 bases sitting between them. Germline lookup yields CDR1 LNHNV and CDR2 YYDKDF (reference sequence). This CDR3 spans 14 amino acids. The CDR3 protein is CATSREGGHQPQHF. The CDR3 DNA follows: TGTGCCACCAGCAGAGAGGGCGGGCATCAGCCCCAGCATTTT.

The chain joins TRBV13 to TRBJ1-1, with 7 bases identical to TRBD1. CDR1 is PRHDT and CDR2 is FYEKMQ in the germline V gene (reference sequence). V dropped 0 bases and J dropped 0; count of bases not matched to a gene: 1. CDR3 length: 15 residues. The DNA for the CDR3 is TGTGCCAGCAGCTTAGGGACAGGGTTGAACACTGAAGCTTTCTTT. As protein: CASSLGTGLNTEAFF. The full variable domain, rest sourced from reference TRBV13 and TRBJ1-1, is AAGVIQSPRHLIKEKRETATLKCYPIPRHDTVYWYQQGPGQDPQFLISFYEKMQSDKGSIPDRFSAQQFSDYHSELNMSSLELGDSALYFCASSLGTGLNTEAFFGQGTRLTVV.

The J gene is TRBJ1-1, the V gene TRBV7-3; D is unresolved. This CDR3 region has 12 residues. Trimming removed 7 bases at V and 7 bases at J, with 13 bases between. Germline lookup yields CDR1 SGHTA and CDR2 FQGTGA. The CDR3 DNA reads TGTGCCAGCACCCCGCAGATCGTTGAAGCTTTCTTT. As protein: CASTPQIVEAFF.

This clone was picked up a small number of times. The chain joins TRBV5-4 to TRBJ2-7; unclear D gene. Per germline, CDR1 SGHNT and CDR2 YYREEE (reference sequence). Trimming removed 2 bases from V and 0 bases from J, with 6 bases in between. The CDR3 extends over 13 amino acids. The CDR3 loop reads CASSFPNSYEQYF. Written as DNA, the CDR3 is TGTGCCAGCAGCTTTCCCAACTCCTACGAGCAGTACTTC.

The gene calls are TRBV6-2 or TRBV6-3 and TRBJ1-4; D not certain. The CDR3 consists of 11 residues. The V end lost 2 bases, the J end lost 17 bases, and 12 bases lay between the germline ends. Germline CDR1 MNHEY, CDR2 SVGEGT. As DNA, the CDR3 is TGTGCCAGCAGTTACGGCGGCAGATTCTTTTTT. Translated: CASSYGGRFFF.